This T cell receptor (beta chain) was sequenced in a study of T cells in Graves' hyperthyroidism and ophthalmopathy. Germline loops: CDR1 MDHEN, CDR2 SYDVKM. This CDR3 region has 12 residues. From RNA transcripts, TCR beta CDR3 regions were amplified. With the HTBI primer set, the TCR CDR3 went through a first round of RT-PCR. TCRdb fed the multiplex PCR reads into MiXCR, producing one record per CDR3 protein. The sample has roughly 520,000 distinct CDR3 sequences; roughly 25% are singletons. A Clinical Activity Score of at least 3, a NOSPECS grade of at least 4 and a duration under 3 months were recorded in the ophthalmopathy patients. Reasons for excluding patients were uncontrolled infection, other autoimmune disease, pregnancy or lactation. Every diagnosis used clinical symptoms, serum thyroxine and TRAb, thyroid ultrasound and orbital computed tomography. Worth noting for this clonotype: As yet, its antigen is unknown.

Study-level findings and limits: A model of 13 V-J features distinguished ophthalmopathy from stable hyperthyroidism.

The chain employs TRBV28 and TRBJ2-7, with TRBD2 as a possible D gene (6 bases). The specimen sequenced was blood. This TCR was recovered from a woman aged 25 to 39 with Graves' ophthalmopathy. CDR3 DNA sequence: TGTGCTAGTCGGGGGTTCGCCTACGAGCAGTACTTC. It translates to CASRGFAYEQYF. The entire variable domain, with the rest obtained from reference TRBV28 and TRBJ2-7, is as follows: DVKVTQSSRYLVKRTGEKVFLECVQDMDHENMFWYRQDPGLGLRLIYFSYDVKMKEKGDIPEGYSVSREKKERFSLILESASTNQTSMYLCASRGFAYEQYFGPGTRLTVT.